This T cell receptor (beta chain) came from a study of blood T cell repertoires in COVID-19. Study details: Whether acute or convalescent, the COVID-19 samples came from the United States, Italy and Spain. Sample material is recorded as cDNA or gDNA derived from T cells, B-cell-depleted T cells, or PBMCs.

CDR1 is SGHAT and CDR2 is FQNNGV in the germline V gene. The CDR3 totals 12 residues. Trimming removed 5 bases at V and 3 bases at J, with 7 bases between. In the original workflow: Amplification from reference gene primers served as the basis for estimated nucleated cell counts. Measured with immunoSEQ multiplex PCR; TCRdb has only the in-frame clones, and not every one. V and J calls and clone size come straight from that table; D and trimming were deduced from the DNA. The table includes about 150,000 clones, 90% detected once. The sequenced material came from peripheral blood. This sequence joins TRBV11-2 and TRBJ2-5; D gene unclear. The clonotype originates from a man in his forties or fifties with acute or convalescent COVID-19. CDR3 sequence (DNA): TGTGCCAGCAGCAGACATAAAGAGACCCAGTACTTC. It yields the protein CASSRHKETQYF.